Below, one T cell receptor (beta chain) is given with its context. This sample is part of a study of control samples from healthy donors and cancer patients. The CDR3 sequence is 17 residues long. Germline CDR1 and CDR2: LNHDA and SQIVND (reference sequence). After removal of 1 base from V and 0 bases from J, the junction contained 2 bases not matched to a gene. Profiling relied on immunoSEQ multiplex PCR, and the TCRdb table lists in-frame clones only, not all of them. Altogether about 120,000 clones are present, roughly 88% being singletons, with the ten largest covering around 3.5%. Specimen: blood. This rearrangement joins TRBV19 to TRBJ1-6, with 8 nucleotides matching TRBD1. The receptor's source is a man aged 35 to 55 in good health. In DNA form, the CDR3 reads TGTGCCAGTAGTATAGGGGACAGGAGCTCCTATAATTCACCCCTCCACTTT. It specifies CASSIGDRSSYNSPLHF.